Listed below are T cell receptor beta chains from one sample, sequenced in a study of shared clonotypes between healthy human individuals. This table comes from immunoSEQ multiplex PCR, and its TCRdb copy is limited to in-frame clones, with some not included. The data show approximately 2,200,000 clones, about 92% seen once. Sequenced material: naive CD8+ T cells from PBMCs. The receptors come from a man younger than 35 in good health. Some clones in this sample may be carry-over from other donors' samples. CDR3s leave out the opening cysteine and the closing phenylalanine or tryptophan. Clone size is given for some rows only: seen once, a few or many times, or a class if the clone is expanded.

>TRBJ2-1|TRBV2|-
ASSPDNRQF
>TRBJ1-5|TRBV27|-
ASSLTRGSNQPQH
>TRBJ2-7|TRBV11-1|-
ASSWGGSSYEQY
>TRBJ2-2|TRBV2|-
ASIDRSRHNTGELF
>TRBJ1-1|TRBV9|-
ASSAFGQGAGTEAF
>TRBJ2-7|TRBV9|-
ASSPQRSTWDEQY
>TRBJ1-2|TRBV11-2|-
ASSLEVGSNYGYT
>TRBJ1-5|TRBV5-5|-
ASSWDGNQPQH
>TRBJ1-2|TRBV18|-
ASSPPRGAANYGYT
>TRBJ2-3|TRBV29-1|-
SVPGQRSTDTQY
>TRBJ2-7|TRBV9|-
ASSSPYSYEQY
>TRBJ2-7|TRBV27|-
ASRPRGTRSREQY
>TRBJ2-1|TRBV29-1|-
SVPVLAGEEF
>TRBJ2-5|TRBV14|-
ASSPFRQETQY
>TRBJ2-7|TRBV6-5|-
ASSGDFQAHEQY
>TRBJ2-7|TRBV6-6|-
ASGGLVAYNYEQY
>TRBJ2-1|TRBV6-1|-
ASSEARGHEQF
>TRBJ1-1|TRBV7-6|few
ASSLTENTEAF
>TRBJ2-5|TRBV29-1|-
SGAARPQETQY
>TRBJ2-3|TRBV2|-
ANKRGSTDTQY
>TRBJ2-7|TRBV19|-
ASSNDIEGEEDYEQY
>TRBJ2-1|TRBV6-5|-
ASSYSRDFTYNEQF